This T cell receptor beta chain came from a study of T cells in pancreatic ductal adenocarcinoma. Whole-study findings and limits: This surgical cohort overrepresents the minority presenting with early-stage disease. Blood clonality (roughly 0.067) did not differ significantly from tumor (about 0.12).

Details on this clone: The antigen remains unidentified.

Libraries were prepared by immunoSEQ multiplex PCR; TCRdb keeps only in-frame clonotypes and omits some of them. This table holds over 100,000 clones, roughly 95% found once. The selected patients with pancreatic ductal adenocarcinoma had surgery but no neoadjuvant therapy. The V gene end was trimmed by 5 bases and the J gene end by 2 bases; junction bases not matched to a gene: 2. CDR3 length equals 14 residues. In germline, CDR1 is ENHRY, CDR2 SYGVKD. V is TRBV10-3 and J is TRBJ2-7, with TRBD1 matching 11 bases. This clonotype was sampled from a human donor with pancreatic ductal adenocarcinoma. Source material: PBMCs. The CDR3 sequence is CAISSGQGAYEQYF. The CDR3 nucleotides read TGTGCCATCAGTTCGGGACAGGGGGCCTACGAGCAGTACTTC.